The clone carrying this T cell receptor beta chain appeared a single time. This record belongs to a study of blood T cell repertoires in COVID-19. V gave up 4 bases and J gave up 5 bases, with 13 bases separating them. The CDR3 loop spans 14 amino acids. Looked up from germline, CDR1 is SGHKS and CDR2 is YYEKEE (reference sequence). The data were produced by immunoSEQ multiplex PCR, yet TCRdb's version contains in-frame clones alone and is incomplete. The table lists some 150,000 clones, around 84% of them singletons. The source material was peripheral blood. The chain joins TRBV5-5 to TRBJ1-5; maybe TRBD1 (6 bases). This TCR was sampled from a woman in her 50s with acute or convalescent COVID-19. CDR3 DNA sequence: TGTGCCAGCAGCGACTACAGGGCTGATCAGCCCCAGCATTTT. As protein: CASSDYRADQPQHF.